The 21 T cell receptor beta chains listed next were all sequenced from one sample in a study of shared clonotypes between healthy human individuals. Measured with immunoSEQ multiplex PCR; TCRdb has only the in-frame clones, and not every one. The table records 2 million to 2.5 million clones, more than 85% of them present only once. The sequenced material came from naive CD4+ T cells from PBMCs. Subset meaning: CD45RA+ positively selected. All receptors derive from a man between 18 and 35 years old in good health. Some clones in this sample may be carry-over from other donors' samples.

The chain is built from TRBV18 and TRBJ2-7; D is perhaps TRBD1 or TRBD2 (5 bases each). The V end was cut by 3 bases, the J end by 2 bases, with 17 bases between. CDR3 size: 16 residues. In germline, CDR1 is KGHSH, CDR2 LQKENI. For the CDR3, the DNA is TGTGCCAGCTCACCTGGGGGTCCCGGGCAGGCCTACGAGCAGTACTTC. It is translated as CASSPGGPGQAYEQYF.

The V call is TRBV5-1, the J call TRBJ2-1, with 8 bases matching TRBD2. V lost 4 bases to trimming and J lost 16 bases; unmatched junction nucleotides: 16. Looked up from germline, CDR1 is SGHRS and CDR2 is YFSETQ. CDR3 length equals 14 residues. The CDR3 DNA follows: TGCGCCAGCAGCCCCGGGACTAGAACAACTACACCCTTCTTC. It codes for CASSPGTRTTTPFF.

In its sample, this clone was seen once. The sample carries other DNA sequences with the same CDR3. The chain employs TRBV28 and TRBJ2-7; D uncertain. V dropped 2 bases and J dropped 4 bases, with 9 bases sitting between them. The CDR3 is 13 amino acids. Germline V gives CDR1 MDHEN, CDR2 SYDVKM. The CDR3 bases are TGTGCCAGCAGTTTAAGGACGCCATACGAGCAGTACTTC. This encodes CASSLRTPYEQYF.

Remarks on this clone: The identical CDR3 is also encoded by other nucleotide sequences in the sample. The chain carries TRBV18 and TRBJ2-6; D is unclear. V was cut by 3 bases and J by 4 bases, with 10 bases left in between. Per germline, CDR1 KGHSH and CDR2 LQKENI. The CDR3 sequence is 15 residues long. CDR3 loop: CASSPGPPGANVLTF. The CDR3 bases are TGTGCCAGCTCACCGGGCCCACCCGGGGCCAACGTCCTGACTTTC.

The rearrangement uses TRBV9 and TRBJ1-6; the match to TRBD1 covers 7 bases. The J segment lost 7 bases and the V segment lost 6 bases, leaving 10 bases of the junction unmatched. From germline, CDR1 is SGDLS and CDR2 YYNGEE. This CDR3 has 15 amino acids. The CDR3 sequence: CASTRTGRGNSPLHF. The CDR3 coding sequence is TGTGCCAGCACCAGGACAGGCCGGGGGAATTCACCCCTCCACTTT.

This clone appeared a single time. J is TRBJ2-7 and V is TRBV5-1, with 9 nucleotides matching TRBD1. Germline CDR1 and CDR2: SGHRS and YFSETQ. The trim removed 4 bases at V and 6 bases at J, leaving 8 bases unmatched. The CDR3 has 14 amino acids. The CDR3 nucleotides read TGCGCCAGCAGCGCGGGACAGGGTAACCTCGAGCAGTACTTC. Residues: CASSAGQGNLEQYF.

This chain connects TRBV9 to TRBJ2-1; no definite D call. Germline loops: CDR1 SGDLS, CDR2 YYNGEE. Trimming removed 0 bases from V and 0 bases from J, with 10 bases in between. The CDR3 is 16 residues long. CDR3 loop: CASSVGNYGSYNEQFF. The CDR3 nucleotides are TGTGCCAGCAGCGTAGGTAACTATGGCTCCTACAATGAGCAGTTCTTC.

For the CDR3, the DNA is TGTGCCAGCAGTTTAGAGCGCTTACAGAGCCACGAGCAGTACTTC. It codes for CASSLERLQSHEQYF. V and J are TRBV27 and TRBJ2-7; D is unclear. V lost 2 bases and J 5 bases, leaving 16 bases between the germline ends. This CDR3 comprises 15 residues. Germline CDR1 is MNHEY and CDR2 is SMNVEV (reference sequence).

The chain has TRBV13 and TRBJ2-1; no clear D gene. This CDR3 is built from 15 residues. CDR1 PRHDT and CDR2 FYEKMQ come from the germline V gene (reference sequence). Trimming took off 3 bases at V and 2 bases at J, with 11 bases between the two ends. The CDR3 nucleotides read TGTGCCAGCAGCTTGGAGAAGAGGACCTACAATGAGCAGTTCTTC. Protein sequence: CASSLEKRTYNEQFF.

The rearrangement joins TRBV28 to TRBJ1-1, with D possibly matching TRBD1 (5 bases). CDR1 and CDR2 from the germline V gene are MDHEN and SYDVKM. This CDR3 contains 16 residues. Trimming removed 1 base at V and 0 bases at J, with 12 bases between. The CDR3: CASSLYGGYMNTEAFF. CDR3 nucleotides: TGTGCCAGCAGTTTATATGGGGGGTACATGAACACTGAAGCTTTCTTT.

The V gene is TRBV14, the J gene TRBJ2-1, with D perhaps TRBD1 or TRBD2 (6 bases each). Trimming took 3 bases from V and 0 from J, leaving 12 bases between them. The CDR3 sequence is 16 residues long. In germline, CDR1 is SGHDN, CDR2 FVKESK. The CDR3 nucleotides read TGTGCCAGCAGCCAGATGGGGGGCGGCTCCTACAATGAGCAGTTCTTC. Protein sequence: CASSQMGGGSYNEQFF. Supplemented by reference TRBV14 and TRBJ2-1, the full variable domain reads EAGVTQFPSHSVIEKGQTVTLRCDPISGHDNLYWYRRVMGKEIKFLLHFVKESKQDESGMPNNRFLAERTGGTYSTLKVQPAELEDSGVYFCASSQMGGGSYNEQFFGPGTRLTVL.

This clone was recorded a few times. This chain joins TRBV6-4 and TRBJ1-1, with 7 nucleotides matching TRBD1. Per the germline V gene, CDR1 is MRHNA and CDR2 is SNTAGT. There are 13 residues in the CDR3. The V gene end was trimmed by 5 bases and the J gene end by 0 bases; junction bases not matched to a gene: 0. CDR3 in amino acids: CASSTGVNTEAFF. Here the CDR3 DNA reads TGTGCCAGCAGTACAGGGGTGAACACTGAAGCTTTCTTT.

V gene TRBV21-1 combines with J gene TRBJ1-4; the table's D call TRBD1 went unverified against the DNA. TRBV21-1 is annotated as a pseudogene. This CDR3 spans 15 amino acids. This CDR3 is CASCTSVATNEKLFF. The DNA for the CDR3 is TGTGCCAGCTGTACATCAGTTGCAACTAATGAAAAACTGTTTTTT.

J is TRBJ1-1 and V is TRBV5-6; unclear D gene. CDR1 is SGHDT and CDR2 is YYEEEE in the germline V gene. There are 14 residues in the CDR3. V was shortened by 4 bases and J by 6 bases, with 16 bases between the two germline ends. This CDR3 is CASSVKPGLAEAFF. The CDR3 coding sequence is TGTGCCAGCAGCGTAAAGCCGGGGTTGGCTGAAGCTTTCTTT.

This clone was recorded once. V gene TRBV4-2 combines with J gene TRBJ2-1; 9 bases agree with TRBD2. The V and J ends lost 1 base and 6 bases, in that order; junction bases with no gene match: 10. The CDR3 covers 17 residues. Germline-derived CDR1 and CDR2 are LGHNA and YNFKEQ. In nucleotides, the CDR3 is TGTGCCAGCAGCCAAGCAATTGGCGGGAGGGCTGGCAATGAGCAGTTCTTC. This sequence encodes CASSQAIGGRAGNEQFF.

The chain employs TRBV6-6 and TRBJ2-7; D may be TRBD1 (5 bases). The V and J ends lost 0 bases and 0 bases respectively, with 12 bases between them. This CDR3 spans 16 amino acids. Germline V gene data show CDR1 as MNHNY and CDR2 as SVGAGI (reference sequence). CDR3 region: CASSYSGASSSYEQYF. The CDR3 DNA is TGTGCCAGCAGTTACTCAGGGGCCTCGAGCTCCTACGAGCAGTACTTC.

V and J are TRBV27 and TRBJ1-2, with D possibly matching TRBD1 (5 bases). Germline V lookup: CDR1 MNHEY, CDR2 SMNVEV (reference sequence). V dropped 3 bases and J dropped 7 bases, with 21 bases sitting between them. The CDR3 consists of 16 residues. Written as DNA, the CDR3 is TGTGCCAGCAGTTTGCTGGGCCCAACAGGTCCAGGTGGCTACACCTTC. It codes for CASSLLGPTGPGGYTF.

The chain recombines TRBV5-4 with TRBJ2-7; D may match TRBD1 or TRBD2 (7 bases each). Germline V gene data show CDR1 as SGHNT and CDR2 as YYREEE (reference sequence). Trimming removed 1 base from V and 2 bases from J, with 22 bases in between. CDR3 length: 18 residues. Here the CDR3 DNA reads TGTGCCAGCAGCTTGAAACGACTTCAGGGGGGGACGGCCTACGAGCAGTACTTC. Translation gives CASSLKRLQGGTAYEQYF.

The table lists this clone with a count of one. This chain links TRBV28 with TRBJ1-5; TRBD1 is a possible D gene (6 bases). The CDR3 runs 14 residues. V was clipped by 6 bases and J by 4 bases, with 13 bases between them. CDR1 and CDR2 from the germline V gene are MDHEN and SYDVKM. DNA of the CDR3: TGTGCCAGCAGCAAGGGGGGGACGAATCAGCCCCAGCATTTT. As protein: CASSKGGTNQPQHF.

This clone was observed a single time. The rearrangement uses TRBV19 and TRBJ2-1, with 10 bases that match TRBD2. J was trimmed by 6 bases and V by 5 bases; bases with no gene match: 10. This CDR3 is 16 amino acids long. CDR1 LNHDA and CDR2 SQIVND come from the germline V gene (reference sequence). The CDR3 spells CASSSGGLAKTNEQFF. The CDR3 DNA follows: TGTGCCAGTAGTTCTGGGGGACTAGCGAAAACCAATGAGCAGTTCTTC.

The CDR3 here is CASSLGSGAGRLLNTEAFF. As DNA, the CDR3 is TGCGCCAGCAGCTTGGGGAGTGGGGCAGGGCGCCTACTAAACACTGAAGCTTTCTTT. This chain links TRBV5-1 with TRBJ1-1; D is possibly TRBD1 (5 bases). CDR1 is SGHRS and CDR2 is YFSETQ in the germline V gene. There are 19 residues in the CDR3. Trimming stripped 0 bases from V and 2 bases from J, with 23 bases between.